This TCR beta chain came from a study of T cell changes during pregnancy in multiple sclerosis. Germline V gives CDR1 MNHEY, CDR2 SMNVEV (reference sequence). The CDR3 runs to 15 residues. Trimming cost V 2 bases and J 2 bases; bases outside gene matches: 0. The protocol was immunoSEQ multiplex PCR, while the TCRdb copy is restricted to in-frame clones and leaves out a portion. The sample records over 60,000 clones, roughly 91% being singletons. This chain joins TRBV27 and TRBJ2-7; 13 nucleotides agree with TRBD2. The input for sequencing was peripheral blood, taken in the third trimester of pregnancy. The receptor was derived from a female donor in good health, enrolled as a control in a pregnancy study. The DNA for the CDR3 is TGTGCCAGCAGTTTAACTAGCGGGAGGGCCTACGAGCAGTACTTC. This sequence encodes CASSLTSGRAYEQYF.